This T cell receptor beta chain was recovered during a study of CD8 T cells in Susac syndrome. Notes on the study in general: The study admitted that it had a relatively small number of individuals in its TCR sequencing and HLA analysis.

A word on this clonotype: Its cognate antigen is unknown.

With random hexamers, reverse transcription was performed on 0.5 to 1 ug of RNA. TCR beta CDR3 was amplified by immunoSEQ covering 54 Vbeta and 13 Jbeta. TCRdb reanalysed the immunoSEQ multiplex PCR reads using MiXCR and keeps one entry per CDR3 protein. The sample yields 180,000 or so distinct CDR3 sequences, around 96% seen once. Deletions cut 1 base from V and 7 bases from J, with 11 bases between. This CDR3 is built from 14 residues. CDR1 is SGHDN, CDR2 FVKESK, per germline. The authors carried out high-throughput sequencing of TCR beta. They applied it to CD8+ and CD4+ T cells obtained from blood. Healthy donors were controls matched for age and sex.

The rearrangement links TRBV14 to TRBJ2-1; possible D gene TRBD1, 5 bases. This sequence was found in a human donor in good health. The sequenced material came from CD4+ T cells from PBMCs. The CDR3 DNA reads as TGTGCCAGCAGCCAAGGTCCAGGGCAGAATGAGCAGTTCTTC. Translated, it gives CASSQGPGQNEQFF.